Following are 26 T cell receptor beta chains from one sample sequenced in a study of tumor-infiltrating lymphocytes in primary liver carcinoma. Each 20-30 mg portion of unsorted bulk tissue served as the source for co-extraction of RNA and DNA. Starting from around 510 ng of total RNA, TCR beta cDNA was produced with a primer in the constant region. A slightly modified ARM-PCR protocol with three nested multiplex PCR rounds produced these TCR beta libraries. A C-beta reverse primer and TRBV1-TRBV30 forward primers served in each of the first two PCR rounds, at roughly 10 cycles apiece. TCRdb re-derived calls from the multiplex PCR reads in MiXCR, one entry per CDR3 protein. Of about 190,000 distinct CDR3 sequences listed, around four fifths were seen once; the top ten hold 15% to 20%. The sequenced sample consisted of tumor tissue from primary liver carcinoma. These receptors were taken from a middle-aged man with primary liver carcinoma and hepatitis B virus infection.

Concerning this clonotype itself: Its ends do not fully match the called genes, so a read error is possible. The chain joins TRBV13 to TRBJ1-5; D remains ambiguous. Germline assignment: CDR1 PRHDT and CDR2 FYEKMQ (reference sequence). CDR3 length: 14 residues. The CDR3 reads CAISLGGSNRPQHF. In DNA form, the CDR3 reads TGTGCCATCAGCTTAGGCGGTAGCAATCGGCCCCAGCATTTT.

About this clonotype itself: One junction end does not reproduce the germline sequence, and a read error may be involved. This CDR3 is CATGPGRAGENTGELIF. The CDR3 DNA follows: TGTGCCACCGGCCCGGGGCGGGCTGGGGAAAACACCGGGGAGTTGATTTTT. The chain recombines TRBV11-2 with TRBJ2-2; D possibly uses TRBD1 or TRBD2 (5 bases each). This CDR3 contains 17 residues. Germline lookup yields CDR1 SGHAT and CDR2 FQNNGV. Full variable domain (outside the CDR3, taken from reference TRBV11-2 and TRBJ2-2): EAGVAQSPRYKIIEKRQSVAFWCNPISGHATLYWYQQILGQGPKLLIQFQNNGVVDDSQLPKDRFSAERLKGVDSTLKIQPAKLEDSAVYLCATGPGRAGENTGELIFGEGSRLTVL.

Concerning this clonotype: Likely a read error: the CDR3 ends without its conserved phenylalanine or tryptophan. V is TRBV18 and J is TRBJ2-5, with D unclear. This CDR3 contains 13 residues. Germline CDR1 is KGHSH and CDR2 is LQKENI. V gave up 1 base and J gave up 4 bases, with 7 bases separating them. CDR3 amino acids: CASSPRQSETQYL. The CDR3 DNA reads TGTGCCAGCTCACCACGTCAGTCAGAGACCCAGTACTTA.

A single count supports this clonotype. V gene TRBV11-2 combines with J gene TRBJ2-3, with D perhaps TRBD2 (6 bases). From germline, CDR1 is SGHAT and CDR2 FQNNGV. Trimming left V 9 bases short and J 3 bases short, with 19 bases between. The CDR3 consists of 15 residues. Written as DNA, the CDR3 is TGTGCCAGTGGCGATAACGGGAGATTTACAGATACGCAGTATTTT. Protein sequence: CASGDNGRFTDTQYF.

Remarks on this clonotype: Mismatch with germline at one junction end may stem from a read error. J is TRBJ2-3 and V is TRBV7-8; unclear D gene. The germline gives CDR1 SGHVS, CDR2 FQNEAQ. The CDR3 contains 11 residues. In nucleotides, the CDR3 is TGTGCCACCAGCGTGGGAGATACGCAGTATTTT. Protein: CATSVGDTQYF.

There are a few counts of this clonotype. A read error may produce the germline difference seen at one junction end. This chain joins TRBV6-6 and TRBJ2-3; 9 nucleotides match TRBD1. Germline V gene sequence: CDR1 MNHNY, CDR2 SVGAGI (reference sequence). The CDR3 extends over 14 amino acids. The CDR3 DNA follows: TGTGCCAGTAGTATACAGGGGGCAACAGATACACAGTATTTT. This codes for CASSIQGATDTQYF.

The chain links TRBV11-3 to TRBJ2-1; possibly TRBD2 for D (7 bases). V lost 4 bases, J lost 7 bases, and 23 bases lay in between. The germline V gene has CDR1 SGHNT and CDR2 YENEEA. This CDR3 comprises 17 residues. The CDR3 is CASSSRGARTMDNEQFF. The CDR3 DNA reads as TGTGCCAGCAGCTCCCGGGGGGCGCGGACCATGGATAATGAGCAGTTCTTC. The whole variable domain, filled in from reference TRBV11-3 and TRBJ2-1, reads EAGVVQSPRYKIIEKKQPVAFWCNPISGHNTLYWYLQNLGQGPELLIRYENEEAVDDSQLPKDRFSAERLKGVDSTLKIQPAELGDSAVYLCASSSRGARTMDNEQFFGPGTRLTVL.

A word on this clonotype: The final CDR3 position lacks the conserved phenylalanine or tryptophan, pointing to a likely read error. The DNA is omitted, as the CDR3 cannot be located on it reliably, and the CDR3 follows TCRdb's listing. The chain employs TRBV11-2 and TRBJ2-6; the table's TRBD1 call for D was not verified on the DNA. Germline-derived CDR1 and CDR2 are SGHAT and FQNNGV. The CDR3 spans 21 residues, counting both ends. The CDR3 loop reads CASSIGGDRGISLSGANVLSL.

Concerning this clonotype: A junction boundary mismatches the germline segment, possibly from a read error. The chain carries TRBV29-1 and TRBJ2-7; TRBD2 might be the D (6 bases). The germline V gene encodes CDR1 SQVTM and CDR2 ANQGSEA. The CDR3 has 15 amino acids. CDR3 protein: CSVEATSGTLWEQYF. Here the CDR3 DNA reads TGCAGCGTGGAAGCGACTAGTGGGACCCTTTGGGAGCAGTACTTC.

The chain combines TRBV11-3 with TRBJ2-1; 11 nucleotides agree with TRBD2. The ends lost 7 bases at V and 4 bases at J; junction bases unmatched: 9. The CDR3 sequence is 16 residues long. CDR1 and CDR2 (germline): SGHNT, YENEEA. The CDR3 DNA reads TGTGCCAGCATCACAAGGACTAGCGGGCTATACAATGAGCAGTTCTTC. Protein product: CASITRTSGLYNEQFF.

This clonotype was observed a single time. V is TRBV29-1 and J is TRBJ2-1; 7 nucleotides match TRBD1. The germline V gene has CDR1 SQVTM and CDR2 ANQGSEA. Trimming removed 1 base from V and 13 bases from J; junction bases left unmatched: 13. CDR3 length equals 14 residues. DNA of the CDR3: TGCAGCGTTGAAGTGATGCAGGGGGTGAGTGAACAGTTCTTC. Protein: CSVEVMQGVSEQFF.

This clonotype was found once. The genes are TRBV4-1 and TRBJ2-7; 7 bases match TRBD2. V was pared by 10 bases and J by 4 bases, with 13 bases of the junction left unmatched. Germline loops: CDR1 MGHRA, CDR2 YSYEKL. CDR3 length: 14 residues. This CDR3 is CANSHTSDSYEQYF. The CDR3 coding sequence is TGCGCCAACAGTCATACTAGCGATTCATACGAGCAGTACTTC.

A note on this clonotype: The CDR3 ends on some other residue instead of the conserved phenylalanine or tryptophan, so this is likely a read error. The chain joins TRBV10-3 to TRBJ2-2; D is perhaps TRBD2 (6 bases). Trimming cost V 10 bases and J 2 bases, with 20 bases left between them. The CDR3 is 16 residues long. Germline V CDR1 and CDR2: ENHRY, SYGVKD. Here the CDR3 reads CATKQRAIENTGELFL. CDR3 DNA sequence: TGTGCCACCAAACAGCGGGCAATTGAAAACACCGGGGAGCTGTTTTTA.

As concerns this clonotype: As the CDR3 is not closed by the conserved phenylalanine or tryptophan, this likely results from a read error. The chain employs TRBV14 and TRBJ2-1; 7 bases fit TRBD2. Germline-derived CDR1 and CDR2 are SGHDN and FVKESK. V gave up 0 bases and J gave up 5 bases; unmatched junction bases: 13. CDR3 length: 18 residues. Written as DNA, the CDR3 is TGTGCCAGCAGCCAAGACGGGACTATCGGGAACCCCCACAATGAGCAGTTCATC. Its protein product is CASSQDGTIGNPHNEQFI.

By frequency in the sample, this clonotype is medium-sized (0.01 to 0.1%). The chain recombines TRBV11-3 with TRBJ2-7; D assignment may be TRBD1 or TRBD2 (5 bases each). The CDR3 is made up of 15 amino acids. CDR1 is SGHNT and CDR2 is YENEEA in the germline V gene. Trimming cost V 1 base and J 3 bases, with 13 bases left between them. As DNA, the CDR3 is TGTGCCAGCAGCTTAGGCTCCGGGACCCGCTACGAGCAGTACTTC. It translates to CASSLGSGTRYEQYF.

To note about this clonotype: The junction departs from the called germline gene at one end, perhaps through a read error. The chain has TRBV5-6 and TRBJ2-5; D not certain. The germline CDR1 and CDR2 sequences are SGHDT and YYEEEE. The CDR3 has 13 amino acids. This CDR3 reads CASSHSTRQTLYF. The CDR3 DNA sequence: TGTGCCAGCAGCCATAGCACCCGGCAGACCCTGTACTTC.

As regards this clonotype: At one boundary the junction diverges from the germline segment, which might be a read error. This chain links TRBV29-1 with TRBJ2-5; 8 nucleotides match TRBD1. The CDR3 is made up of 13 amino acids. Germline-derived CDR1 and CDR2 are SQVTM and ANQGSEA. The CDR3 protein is CSVDPGGADTQYF. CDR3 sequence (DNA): TGTAGCGTTGATCCAGGGGGCGCGGATACCCAGTACTTC.

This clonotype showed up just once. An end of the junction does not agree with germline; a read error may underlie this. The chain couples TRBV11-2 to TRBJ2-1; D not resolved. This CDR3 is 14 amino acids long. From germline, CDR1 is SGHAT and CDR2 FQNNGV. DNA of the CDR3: TGTGTCAGCATCCCCGATGGCGGCTATAATGAGCAATTCTTC. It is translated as CVSIPDGGYNEQFF.

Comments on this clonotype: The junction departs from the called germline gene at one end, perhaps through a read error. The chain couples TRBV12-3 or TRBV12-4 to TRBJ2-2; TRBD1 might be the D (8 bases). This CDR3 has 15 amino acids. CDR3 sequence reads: CASRPRQGTTGELFF. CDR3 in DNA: TGTGCCAGCAGGCCGCGACAGGGGACTACCGGGGAGTTGTTTTTT.

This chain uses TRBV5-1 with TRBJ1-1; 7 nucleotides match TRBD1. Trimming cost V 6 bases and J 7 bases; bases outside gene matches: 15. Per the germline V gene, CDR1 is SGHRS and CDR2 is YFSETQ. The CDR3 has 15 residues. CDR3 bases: TGCGCCAGCAACACCAAACAGGGGAGGGGCATTGAAGCTTTCTTT. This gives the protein CASNTKQGRGIEAFF.

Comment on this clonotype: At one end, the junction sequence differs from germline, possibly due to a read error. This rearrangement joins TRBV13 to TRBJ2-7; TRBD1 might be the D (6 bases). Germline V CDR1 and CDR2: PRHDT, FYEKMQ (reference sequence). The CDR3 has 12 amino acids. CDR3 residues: CANSPRGGEQYF. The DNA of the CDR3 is TGCGCCAACAGCCCCCGAGGGGGCGAGCAGTACTTC.

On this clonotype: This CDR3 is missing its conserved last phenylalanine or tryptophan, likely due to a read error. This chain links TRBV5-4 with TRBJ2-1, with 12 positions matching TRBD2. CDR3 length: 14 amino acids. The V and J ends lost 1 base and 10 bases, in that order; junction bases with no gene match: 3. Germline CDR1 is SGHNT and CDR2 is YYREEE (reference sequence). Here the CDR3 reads CASSLMLAGGEQFI. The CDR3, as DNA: TGTGCCAGCAGCTTGATGCTAGCGGGAGGGGAGCAGTTCATA.

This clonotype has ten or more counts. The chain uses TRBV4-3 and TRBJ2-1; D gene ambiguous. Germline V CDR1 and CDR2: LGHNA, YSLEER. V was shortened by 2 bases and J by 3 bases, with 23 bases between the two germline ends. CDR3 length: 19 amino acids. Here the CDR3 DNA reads TGCGCCAGCAGCCAACTCCCACACCAGGACGTGGCACACTACAATGAGCAGTTCTTC. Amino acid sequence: CASSQLPHQDVAHYNEQFF.

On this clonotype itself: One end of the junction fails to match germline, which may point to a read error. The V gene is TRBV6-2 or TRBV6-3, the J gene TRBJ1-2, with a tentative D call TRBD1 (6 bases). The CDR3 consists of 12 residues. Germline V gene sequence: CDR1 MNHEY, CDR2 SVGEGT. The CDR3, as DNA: TGTGCCAGCAGTCAAACAGGGCCTGGCTACACGTTC. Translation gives CASSQTGPGYTF.

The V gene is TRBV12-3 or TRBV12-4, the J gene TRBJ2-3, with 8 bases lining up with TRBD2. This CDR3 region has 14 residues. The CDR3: CDSSLSGTRDTQYF. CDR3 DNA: TGTGACAGTAGTTTAAGCGGGACTAGGGATACGCAGTATTTT.

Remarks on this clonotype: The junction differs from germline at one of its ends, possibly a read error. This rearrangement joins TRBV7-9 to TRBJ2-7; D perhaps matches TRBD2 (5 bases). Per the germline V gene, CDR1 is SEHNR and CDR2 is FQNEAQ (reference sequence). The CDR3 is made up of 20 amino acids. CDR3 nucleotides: TGTGCCAGTAGCTTTCTTAAACTAGTGGGGAAGAAAATTGTCAGTGGCGAGCAGTACTTC. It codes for CASSFLKLVGKKIVSGEQYF.